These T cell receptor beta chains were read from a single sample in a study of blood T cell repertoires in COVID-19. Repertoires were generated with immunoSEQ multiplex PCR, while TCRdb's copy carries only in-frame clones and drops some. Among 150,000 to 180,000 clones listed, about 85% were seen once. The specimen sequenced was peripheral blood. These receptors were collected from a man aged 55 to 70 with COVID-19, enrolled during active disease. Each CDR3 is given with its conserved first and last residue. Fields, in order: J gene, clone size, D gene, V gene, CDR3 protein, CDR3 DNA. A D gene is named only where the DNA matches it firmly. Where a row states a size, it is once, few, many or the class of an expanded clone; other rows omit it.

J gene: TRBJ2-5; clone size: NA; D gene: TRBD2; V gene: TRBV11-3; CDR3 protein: CASSPSGGAGETQYF; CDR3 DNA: TGTGCCAGCAGCCCTAGCGGGGGGGCCGGCGAGACCCAGTACTTC
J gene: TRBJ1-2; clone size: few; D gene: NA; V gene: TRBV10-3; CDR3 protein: CAISDGLYGYTF; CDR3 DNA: TGTGCCATCAGTGACGGACTCTATGGCTACACCTTC
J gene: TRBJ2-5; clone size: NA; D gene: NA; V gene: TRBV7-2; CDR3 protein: CASSPRPPRGAQETQYF; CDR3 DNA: TGTGCCAGCAGCCCAAGGCCACCTCGGGGTGCCCAAGAGACCCAGTACTTC
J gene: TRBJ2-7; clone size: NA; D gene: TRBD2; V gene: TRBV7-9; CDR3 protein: CASSFGLAGGNEQYF; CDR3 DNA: TGTGCCAGCAGCTTTGGACTAGCGGGGGGGAACGAGCAGTACTTC
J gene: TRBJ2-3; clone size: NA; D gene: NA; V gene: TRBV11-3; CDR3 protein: CASSPSRGDTQYF; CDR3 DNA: TGTGCCAGCAGCCCTAGCCGGGGTGATACGCAGTATTTT
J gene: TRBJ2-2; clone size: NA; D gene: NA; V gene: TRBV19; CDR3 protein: CASSTVINTGELFF; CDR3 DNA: TGTGCCAGTAGTACGGTAATAAACACCGGGGAGCTGTTTTTT
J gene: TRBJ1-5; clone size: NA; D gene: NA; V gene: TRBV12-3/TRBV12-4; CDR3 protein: CASRMTDNQPQHF; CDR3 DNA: TGTGCCAGCAGGATGACAGACAATCAGCCCCAGCATTTT
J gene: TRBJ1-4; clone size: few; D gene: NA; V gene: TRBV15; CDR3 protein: CATSPRQTNEKLFF; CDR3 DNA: TGTGCCACCAGCCCTAGACAGACTAATGAAAAACTGTTTTTT
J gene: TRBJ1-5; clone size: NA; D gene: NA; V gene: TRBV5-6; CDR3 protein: CASSPAGGGNQPQHF; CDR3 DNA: TGTGCCAGCAGCCCAGCGGGGGGTGGCAATCAGCCCCAGCATTTT
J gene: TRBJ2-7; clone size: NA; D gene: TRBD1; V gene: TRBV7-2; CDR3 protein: CASSMGQGRGIYEQYF; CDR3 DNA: TGTGCCAGCAGCATGGGACAGGGACGGGGTATCTACGAGCAGTACTTC
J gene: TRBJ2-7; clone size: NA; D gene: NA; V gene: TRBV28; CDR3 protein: CASSPPRGTATYEQYF; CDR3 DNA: TGTGCCAGCAGTCCTCCCCGCGGGACGGCGACCTACGAGCAGTACTTC
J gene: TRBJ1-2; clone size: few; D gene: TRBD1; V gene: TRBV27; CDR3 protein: CASSLAIDRVGGYTF; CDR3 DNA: TGTGCCAGCAGTTTGGCCATCGACAGGGTCGGTGGCTACACCTTC
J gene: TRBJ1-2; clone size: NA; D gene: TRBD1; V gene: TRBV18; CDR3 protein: CASSPESWQGAYGYTF; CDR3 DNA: TGTGCCAGCTCACCGGAATCTTGGCAGGGGGCCTATGGCTACACCTTC
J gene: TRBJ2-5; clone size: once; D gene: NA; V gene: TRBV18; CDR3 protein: CASSPTGPQETQYF; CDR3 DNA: TGTGCCAGCTCACCTACAGGCCCACAAGAGACCCAGTACTTC
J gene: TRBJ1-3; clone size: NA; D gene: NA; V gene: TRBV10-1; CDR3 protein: CASNLQGLGNTIYF; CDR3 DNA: TGCGCCAGCAACCTCCAGGGGTTGGGAAACACCATATATTTT
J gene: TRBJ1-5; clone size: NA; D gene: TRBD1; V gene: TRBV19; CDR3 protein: CASSTTGTGGSNQPQHF; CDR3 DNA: TGTGCCAGTAGTACTACGGGGACAGGGGGTAGTAATCAGCCCCAGCATTTT
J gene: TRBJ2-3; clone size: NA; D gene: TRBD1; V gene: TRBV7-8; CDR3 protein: CASSRGQGDTQYF; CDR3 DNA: TGTGCCAGCAGTAGAGGACAGGGCGATACGCAGTATTTT
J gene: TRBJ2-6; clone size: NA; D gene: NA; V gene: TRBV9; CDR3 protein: CASSAIVGSGANVLTF; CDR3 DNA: TGTGCCAGCAGCGCCATCGTCGGCTCTGGGGCCAACGTCCTGACTTTC
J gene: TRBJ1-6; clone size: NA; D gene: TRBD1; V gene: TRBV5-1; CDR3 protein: CASSLAGQGRSPLHF; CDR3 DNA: TGCGCCAGCAGCTTGGCCGGACAGGGTAGATCACCCCTCCACTTT
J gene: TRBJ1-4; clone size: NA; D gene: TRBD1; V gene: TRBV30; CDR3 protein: CAWSGQGAKLFF; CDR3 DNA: TGTGCCTGGAGCGGACAGGGAGCAAAACTGTTTTTT
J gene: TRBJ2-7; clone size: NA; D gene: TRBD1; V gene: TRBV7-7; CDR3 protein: CASSLEQGAFYEQYF; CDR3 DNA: TGTGCTAGCAGCTTAGAGCAGGGGGCCTTCTACGAGCAGTACTTC
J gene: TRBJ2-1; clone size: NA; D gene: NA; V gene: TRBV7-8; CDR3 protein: CASSFTPDTTYIEQFF; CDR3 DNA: TGTGCCAGCAGCTTTACGCCGGACACTACCTATATTGAGCAGTTCTTC
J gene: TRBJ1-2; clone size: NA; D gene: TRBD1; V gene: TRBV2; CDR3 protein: CASSESGTGDYGYTF; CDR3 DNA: TGTGCCAGCAGTGAAAGCGGGACAGGGGACTATGGCTACACCTTC
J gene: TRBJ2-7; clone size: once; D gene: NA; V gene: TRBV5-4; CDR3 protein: CASSLDPGSYEQYF; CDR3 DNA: TGTGCCAGCAGCTTGGATCCAGGCTCATACGAGCAGTACTTC
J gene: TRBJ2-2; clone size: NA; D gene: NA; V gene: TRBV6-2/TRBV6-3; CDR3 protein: CASSSGRNAGELFF; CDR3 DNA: TGTGCCAGCAGTTCCGGTAGAAACGCGGGGGAGCTGTTTTTT
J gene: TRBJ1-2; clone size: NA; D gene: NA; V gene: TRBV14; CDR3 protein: CASSLIPGGSYGYTF; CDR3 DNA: TGTGCCAGCAGCCTCATCCCGGGGGGGAGCTATGGCTACACCTTC
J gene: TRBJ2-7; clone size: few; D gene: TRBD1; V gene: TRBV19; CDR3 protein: CASSIAKQGRYEQYF; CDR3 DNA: TGTGCCAGTAGTATAGCCAAACAGGGGCGATACGAGCAGTACTTC
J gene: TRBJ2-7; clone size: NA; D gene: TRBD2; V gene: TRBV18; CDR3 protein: CASSHSRGEAYEQYF; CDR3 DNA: TGTGCCAGCTCACACTCTCGGGGGGAGGCCTACGAGCAGTACTTC
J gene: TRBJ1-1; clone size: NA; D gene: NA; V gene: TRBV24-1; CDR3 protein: CATSDPSNTEAFF; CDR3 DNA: TGTGCCACCAGTGACCCGAGTAACACTGAAGCTTTCTTT
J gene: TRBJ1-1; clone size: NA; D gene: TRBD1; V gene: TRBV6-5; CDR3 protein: CASTATGVGTEAFF; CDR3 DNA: TGTGCCAGCACCGCGACAGGGGTTGGCACTGAAGCTTTCTTT
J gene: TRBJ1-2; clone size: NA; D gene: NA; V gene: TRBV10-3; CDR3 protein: CAIRGSGDYGYTF; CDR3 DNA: TGTGCCATCCGGGGTAGTGGTGACTATGGCTACACCTTC
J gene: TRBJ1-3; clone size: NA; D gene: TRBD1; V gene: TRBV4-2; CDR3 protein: CASSQGDRGNTIYF; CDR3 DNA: TGTGCCAGCAGCCAAGGGGACAGAGGAAACACCATATATTTT
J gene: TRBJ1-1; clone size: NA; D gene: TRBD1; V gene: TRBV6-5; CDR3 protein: CASSFGQGPSPEAFF; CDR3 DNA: TGTGCCAGCAGTTTCGGACAGGGGCCTAGCCCTGAAGCTTTCTTT
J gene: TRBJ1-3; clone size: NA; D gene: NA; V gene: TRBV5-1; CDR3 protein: CASSNEASGNTIYF; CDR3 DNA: TGCGCCAGCAGCAATGAAGCCTCTGGAAACACCATATATTTT
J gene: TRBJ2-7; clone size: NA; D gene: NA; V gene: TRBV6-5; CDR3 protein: CASKTGRIEQYF; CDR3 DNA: TGTGCCAGCAAAACAGGGCGGATCGAGCAGTACTTC
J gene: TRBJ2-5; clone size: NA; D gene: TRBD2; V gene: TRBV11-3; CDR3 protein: CASSPRRGGRAQETQYF; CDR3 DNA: TGTGCCAGCAGCCCGAGGAGGGGCGGGAGGGCCCAAGAGACCCAGTACTTC
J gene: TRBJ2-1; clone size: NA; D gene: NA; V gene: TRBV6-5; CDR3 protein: CASSYDSSYNEQFF; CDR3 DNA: TGTGCCAGCAGTTACGACAGCTCCTACAATGAGCAGTTCTTC
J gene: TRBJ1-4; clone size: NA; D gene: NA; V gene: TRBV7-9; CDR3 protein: CASSSPSKGDEKLFF; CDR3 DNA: TGTGCCAGCAGCTCACCATCTAAGGGGGACGAAAAACTGTTTTTT
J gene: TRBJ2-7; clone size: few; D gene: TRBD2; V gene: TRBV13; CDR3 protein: CASSLGGGRVGEQYF; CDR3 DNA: TGTGCCAGCAGCTTAGGAGGCGGGAGGGTCGGCGAGCAGTACTTC
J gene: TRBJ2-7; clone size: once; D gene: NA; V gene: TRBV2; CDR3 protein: CASSVGGLIYEQYF; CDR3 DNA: TGTGCCAGCAGTGTCGGGGGGCTTATCTACGAGCAGTACTTC
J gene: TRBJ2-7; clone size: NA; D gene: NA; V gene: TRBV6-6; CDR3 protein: CASSPGVRTGAYEQYF; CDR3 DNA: TGTGCCAGCAGTCCCGGGGTAAGAACCGGTGCTTACGAGCAGTACTTC
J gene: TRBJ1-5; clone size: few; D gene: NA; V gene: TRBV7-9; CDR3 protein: CASSYAPPGQPQHF; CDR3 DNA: TGTGCCAGCAGCTACGCCCCCCCGGGGCAGCCCCAGCATTTT
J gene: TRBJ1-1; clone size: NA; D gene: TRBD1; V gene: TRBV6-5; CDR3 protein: CASRLQGANTEAFF; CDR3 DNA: TGTGCCAGCAGACTACAGGGGGCGAACACTGAAGCTTTCTTT
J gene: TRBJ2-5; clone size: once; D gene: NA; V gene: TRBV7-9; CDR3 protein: CASSLAGTAQETQYF; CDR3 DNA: TGTGCCAGCAGCTTAGCGGGCACCGCCCAAGAGACCCAGTACTTC
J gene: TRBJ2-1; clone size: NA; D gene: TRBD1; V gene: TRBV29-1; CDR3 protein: CSVPYGTGFNEQFF; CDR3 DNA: TGCAGCGTTCCGTACGGGACAGGGTTCAATGAGCAGTTCTTC
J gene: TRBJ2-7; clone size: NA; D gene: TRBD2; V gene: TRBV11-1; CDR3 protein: CASSLAGGFGEQYF; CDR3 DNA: TGTGCCAGCAGCTTAGCGGGAGGGTTCGGCGAGCAGTACTTC
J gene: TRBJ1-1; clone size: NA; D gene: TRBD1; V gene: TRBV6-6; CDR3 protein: CASSNRQGRVGTEAFF; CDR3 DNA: TGTGCCAGCAGTAACAGACAGGGTAGAGTAGGAACTGAAGCTTTCTTT
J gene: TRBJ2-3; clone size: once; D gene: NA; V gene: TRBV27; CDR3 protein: CATSDAGLTDTQYF; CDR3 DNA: TGTGCCACATCTGATGCGGGGCTTACAGATACGCAGTATTTT
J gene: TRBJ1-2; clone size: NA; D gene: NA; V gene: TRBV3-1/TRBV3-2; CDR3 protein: CASSQDPQGGSYGYTF; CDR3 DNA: TGTGCCAGCAGCCAAGATCCTCAGGGAGGTAGCTATGGCTACACCTTC
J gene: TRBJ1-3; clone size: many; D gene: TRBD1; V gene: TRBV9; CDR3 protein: CASSGGGQAVTIYF; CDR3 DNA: TGTGCCAGCAGCGGTGGGGGACAGGCTGTCACCATATATTTT
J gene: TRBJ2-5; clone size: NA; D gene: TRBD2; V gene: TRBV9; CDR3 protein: CASSVNGRALETQYF; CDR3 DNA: TGTGCCAGCAGCGTAAACGGGAGGGCCCTCGAGACCCAGTACTTC
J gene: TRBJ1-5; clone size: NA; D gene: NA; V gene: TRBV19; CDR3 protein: CASSLGAHNQPQHF; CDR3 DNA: TGTGCCAGTTCCCTGGGGGCCCACAATCAGCCCCAGCATTTT
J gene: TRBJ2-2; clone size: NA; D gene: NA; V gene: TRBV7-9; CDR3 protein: CASSQARTGELFF; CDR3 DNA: TGTGCCAGCAGCCAAGCCCGGACCGGGGAGCTGTTTTTT
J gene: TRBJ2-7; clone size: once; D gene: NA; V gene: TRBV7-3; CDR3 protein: CASSLYQGSSYEQYF; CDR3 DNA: TGTGCCAGCAGCTTATATCAGGGGTCCTCCTACGAGCAGTACTTC
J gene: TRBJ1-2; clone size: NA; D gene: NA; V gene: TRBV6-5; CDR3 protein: CASSYTGGLYGYTF; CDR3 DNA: TGTGCCAGCAGTTACACCGGTGGACTCTATGGCTACACCTTC
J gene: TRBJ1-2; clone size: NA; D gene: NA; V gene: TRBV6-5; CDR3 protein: CASSSPSIGGEGYTF; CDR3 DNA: TGTGCCAGCAGTTCCCCATCGATCGGGGGGGAAGGCTACACCTTC
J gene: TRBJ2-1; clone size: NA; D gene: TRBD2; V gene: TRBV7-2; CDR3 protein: CASSSPGMTSVVYNEQFF; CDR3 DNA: TGTGCCAGCAGCTCTCCTGGAATGACTAGCGTCGTCTACAATGAGCAGTTCTTC